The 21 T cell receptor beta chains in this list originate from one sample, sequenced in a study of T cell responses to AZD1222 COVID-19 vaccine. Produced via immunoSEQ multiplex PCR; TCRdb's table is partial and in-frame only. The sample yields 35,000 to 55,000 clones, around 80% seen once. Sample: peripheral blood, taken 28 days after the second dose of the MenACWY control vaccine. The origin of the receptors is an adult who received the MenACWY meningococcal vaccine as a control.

Here the CDR3 reads CASSSDRAGYGYTF. As DNA, the CDR3 is TGTGCCAGCAGCTCAGACAGGGCGGGCTATGGCTACACCTTC. V and J are TRBV7-9 and TRBJ1-2; 7 positions match TRBD1. CDR1 and CDR2 from the germline V gene are SEHNR and FQNEAQ (reference sequence). CDR3 size: 14 residues. V lost 4 bases, J lost 4 bases, and 6 bases stayed unmatched.

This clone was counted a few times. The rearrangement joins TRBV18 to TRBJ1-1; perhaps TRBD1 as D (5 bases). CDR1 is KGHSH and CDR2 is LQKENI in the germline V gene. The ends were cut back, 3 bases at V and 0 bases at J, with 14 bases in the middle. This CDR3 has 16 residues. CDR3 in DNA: TGTGCCAGCTCACCTGATTTTGGCAGGGTGAACACTGAAGCTTTCTTT. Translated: CASSPDFGRVNTEAFF.

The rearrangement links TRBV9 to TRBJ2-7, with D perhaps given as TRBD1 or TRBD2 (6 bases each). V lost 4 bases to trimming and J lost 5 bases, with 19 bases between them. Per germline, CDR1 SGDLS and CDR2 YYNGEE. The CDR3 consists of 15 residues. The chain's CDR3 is CASSPRGGFGNEQYF. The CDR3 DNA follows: TGTGCCAGCAGCCCGCGAGGGGGGTTTGGAAACGAGCAGTACTTC.

The CDR3 DNA reads as TGCGCCAGCAGCTTAGAGGGAGAATTCACCTTGAACACTGAAGCTTTCTTT. Residues: CASSLEGEFTLNTEAFF. The J gene is TRBJ1-1, the V gene TRBV5-1; D gene unclear. The V and J ends lost 2 bases and 0 bases respectively, with 17 bases between them. The CDR3 is 17 residues long. Per germline, CDR1 SGHRS and CDR2 YFSETQ.

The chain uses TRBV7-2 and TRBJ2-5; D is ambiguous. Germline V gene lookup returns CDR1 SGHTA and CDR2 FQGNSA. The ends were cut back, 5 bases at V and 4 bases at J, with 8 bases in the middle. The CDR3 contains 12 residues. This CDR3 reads CASSPSGETQYF. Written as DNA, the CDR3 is TGTGCCAGCAGCCCCTCAGGAGAGACCCAGTACTTC.

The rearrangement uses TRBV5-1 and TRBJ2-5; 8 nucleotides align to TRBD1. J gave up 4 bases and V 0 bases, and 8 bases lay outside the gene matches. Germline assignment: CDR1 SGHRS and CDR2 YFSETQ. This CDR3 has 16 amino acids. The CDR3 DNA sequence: TGCGCCAGCAGCTTGGAAACAGGGGGAGAGGGAGAGACCCAGTACTTC. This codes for CASSLETGGEGETQYF. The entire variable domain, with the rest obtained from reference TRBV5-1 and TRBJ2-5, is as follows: KAGVTQTPRYLIKTRGQQVTLSCSPISGHRSVSWYQQTPGQGLQFLFEYFSETQRNKGNFPGRFSGRQFSNSRSEMNVSTLELGDSALYLCASSLETGGEGETQYFGPGTRLLVL.

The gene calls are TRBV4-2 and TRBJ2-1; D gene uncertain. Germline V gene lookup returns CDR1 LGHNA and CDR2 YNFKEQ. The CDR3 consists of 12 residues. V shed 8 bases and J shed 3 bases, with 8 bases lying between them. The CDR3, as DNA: TGTGCCAGCGTCAACTACTACAATGAGCAGTTCTTC. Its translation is CASVNYYNEQFF.

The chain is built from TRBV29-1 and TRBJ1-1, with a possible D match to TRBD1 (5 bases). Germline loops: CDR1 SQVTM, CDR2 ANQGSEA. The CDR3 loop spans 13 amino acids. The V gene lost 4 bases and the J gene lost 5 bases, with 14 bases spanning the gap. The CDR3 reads CSVATAPGTEAFF. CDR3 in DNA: TGCAGCGTTGCGACAGCTCCGGGGACTGAAGCTTTCTTT.

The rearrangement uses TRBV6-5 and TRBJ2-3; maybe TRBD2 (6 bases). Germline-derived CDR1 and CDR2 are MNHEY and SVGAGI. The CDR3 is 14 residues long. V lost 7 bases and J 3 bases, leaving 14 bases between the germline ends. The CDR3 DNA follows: TGTGCCAGCAAAGCAGCGGAGGGTACAGATACGCAGTATTTT. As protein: CASKAAEGTDTQYF.

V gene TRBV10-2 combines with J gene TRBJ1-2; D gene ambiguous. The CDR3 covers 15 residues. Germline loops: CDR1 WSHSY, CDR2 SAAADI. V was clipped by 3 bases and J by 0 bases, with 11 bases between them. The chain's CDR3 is CASSDWGLANYGYTF. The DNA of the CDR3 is TGCGCCAGCAGTGACTGGGGATTAGCTAACTATGGCTACACCTTC.

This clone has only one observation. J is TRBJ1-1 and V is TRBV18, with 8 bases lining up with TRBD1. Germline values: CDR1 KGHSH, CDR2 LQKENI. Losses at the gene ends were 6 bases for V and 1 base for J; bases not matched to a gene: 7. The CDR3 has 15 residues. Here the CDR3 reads CASSLHGQGNTEAFF. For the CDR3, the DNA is TGTGCCAGCTCGCTGCACGGACAGGGGAACACTGAAGCTTTCTTT.

The chain's CDR3 is CASSIGATNEKLFF. The CDR3 coding sequence is TGTGCCAGCAGCATCGGGGCAACTAATGAAAAACTGTTTTTT. V gene TRBV7-2 combines with J gene TRBJ1-4, with unresolved D. Germline-derived CDR1 and CDR2 are SGHTA and FQGNSA. The V gene lost 5 bases and the J gene lost 0 bases, with 7 bases spanning the gap. The CDR3 covers 14 residues.

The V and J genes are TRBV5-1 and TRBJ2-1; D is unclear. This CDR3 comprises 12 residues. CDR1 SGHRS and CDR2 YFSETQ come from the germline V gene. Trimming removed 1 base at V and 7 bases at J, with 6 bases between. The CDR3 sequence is CASSLTLNEQFF. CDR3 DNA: TGCGCCAGCAGCTTGACTCTTAATGAGCAGTTCTTC.

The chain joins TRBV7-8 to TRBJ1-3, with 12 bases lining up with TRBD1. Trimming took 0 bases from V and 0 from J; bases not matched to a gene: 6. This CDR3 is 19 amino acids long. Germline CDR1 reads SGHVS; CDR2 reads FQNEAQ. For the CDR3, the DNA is TGTGCCAGCAGCTTAGCCTCGGGACAGGGGGCCTCCTCTGGAAACACCATATATTTT. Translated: CASSLASGQGASSGNTIYF.

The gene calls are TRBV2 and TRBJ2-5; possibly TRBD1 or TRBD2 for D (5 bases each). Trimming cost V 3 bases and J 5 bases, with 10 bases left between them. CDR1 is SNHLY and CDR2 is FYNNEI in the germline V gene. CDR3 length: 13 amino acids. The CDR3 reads CASSDGWGETQYF. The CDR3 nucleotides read TGTGCCAGCAGTGACGGGTGGGGGGAGACCCAGTACTTC.

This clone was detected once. CDR3 DNA sequence: TGTGCCAGCAGGACGGACAGGAGGGGCCAGCCCCAGCATTTT. This codes for CASRTDRRGQPQHF. V is TRBV2 and J is TRBJ1-5; TRBD1 matches at 7 bases. This CDR3 is 14 amino acids long. After removal of 6 bases from V and 7 bases from J, the junction contained 9 bases not matched to a gene. Germline values: CDR1 SNHLY, CDR2 FYNNEI.

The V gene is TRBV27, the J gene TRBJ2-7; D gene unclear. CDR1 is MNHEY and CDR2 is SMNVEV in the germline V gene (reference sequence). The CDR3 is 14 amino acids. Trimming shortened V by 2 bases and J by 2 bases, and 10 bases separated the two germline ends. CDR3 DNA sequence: TGTGCCAGCAGTTTAATTCCTACCACCTACGAGCAGTACTTC. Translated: CASSLIPTTYEQYF.

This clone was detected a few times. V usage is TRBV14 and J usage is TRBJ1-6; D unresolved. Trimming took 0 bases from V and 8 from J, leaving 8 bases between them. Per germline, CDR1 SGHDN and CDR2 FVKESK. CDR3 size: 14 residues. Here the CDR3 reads CASSQEGKHSPLHF. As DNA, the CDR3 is TGTGCCAGCAGCCAAGAAGGAAAACATTCACCCCTCCACTTT.

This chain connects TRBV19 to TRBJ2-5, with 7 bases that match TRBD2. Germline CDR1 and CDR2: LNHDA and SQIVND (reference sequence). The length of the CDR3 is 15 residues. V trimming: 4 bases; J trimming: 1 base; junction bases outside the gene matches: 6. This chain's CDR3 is CASSTGTTIQETQYF. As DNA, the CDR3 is TGTGCCAGTAGTACCGGGACTACCATCCAAGAGACCCAGTACTTC. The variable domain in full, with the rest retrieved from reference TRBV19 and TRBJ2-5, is DGGITQSPKYLFRKEGQNVTLSCEQNLNHDAMYWYRQDPGQGLRLIYYSQIVNDFQKGDIAEGYSVSREKKESFPLTVTSAQKNPTAFYLCASSTGTTIQETQYFGPGTRLLVL.

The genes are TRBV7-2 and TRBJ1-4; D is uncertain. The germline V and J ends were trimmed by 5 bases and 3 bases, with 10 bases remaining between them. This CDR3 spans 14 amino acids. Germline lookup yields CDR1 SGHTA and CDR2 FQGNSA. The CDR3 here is CASSTRAPNEKLFF. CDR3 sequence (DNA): TGTGCCAGCAGCACCCGAGCACCTAATGAAAAACTGTTTTTT.

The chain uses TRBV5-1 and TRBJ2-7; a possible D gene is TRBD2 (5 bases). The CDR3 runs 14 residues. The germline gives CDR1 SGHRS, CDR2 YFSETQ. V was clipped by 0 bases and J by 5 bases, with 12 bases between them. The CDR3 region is CASSLGQRSHEQYF. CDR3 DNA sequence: TGCGCCAGCAGCTTGGGCCAGCGGTCCCACGAGCAGTACTTC.